This T cell receptor (beta chain) was profiled in a study of T-cell memory formation after mild COVID-19. As for the study in general: There were largely donor-specific TCR clusters. General observations from the study: Mainly CM and EM harbored the contracting CD4+ clones; mainly EMRA harbored the CD8+ ones. The pre-infection memory compartment contained some responding clones, suggesting cross-reactive memory joined.

TCRdb analysed the 5' RACE reads with MiXCR anew, one entry per CDR3 protein. The repertoire holds 300,000 to 400,000 distinct CDR3 sequences, with 28% as singletons. The CDR3 contains 15 residues. V dropped 2 bases and J dropped 4; count of bases not matched to a gene: 6. This clonotype was seen a few times. Its cognate antigen is unknown. The sequenced sample was PBMCs or a T cell subset sorted from them (not recorded which). The source of this sequence is an adult woman who had mild COVID-19 (a few samples of this study predate the infection). Cell type and time point are not known. The gene calls are TRBV12-3 or TRBV12-4 and TRBJ2-3, with 7 nucleotides matching TRBD1. CDR3 coding DNA: TGTGCCAGCAGTTTATGGCAGGGGGACGCAGATACGCAGTATTTT. Translating it yields CASSLWQGDADTQYF.